The source of this TCR beta chain is a study of blood T cell repertoires in COVID-19. Study-wide background: Material from acute and convalescent COVID-19 was sourced from the United States, Italy and Spain.

Trimming removed 7 bases at V and 2 bases at J, with 15 bases between. This CDR3 has 14 amino acids. Per the germline V gene, CDR1 is MDHEN and CDR2 is SYDVKM. Sequencing used immunoSEQ multiplex PCR; TCRdb keeps in-frame clones, though not all of them. The table lists 330,000 or so clones, about 92% of them singletons, with about 18% in the top ten. Clinical history reported by participants formed the basis on which cohorts were assigned. Donors in Cohort 3 counted as recovered after two negative PCRs, clearance, or symptom resolution. The receptor comes from a woman younger than 45 who had recovered from COVID-19. The material sequenced was PBMCs or T cells enriched from blood (not recorded which). The rearrangement joins TRBV28 to TRBJ2-7, with D tentatively TRBD2 (5 bases). The CDR3 nucleotides are TGTGCCAGCAACTCGGCGGGCCCCCCCTACGAGCAGTACTTC. Translation: CASNSAGPPYEQYF.